This T cell receptor beta chain was observed in a study of persistence of HIV-infected CD4 T cells. CDR1 is SGHAT and CDR2 is FQDESV in the germline V gene (reference sequence). With 3 bases removed from V and 5 bases from J, the gap between germline ends came to 8 bases. The CDR3 totals 13 residues. Concerning this clone itself: Its target is unknown.

The libraries were made with immunoSEQ version 4 in survey mode. Libraries were prepared by immunoSEQ multiplex PCR; TCRdb keeps only in-frame clonotypes and omits some of them. This sample yields 30,000 to 40,000 clones, of which roughly four fifths are seen a single time; about a sixth belongs to the top ten. An overlapping HIV-1 Gag peptide pool stimulated these cells at 1 ug/peptide/mL. Sorted nonresponding memory CD4+ T cells were CD40L-negative, CD69-negative, CD45RO-high. Inclusion required CMV-positive serology and CD4+ counts above 400 cells/uL. This receptor was identified in an adult woman with HIV who was CMV-seropositive. This chain uses TRBV11-1 with TRBJ1-5, with unresolved D. The sample in question was CD4+ T cells sorted from PBMCs after roughly 18-hour stimulation, obtained from a patient who received antiretroviral therapy. The CDR3 is CASSLGPDQPQHF. CDR3 sequence (DNA): TGTGCCAGCAGCTTGGGTCCCGATCAGCCCCAGCATTTT.